This section outlines one T cell receptor (beta chain) sequence together with its context. The antigen is undetermined. Genes here carry mouse names. The read ends 4 residues shy of where the CDR3 ends; the end is completed using the germline J gene. RNA was extracted and reverse transcribed into cDNA as the sequencing template. Sequenced by immunoSEQ multiplex PCR; TCRdb stores in-frame clones only, minus some. Observed in the sample are about 110,000 clones, none of them singletons. V lost 3 bases, J lost 0 bases, and 12 bases lay in between. Germline-derived CDR1 and CDR2 are NSQYPW and LRSPGD (reference sequence). The CDR3 is 16 amino acids. This record belongs to a study of CD8+ T cells in alopecia areata. As for the study in general: Female C3H/HeJ mice aged about 7-10 weeks received skin from spontaneously alopecic C3H/HeJ graft donors aged roughly 6-12 months.

Study results and limitations: Scalp samples also yield sequences of resident alphabeta T cells from normal skin. Lesional scalp exceeded normal scalp in clonality, especially in alopecia totalis/universalis.

The gene calls are TRBV1 and TRBJ2-1; possible D gene TRBD1, 5 bases. The specimen sequenced was lesional skin. This clonotype was sampled from a C3H/HeJ mouse with alopecia areata. Mice of this strain are of MHC haplotype H2-k. Incomplete CDR3 DNA: TGCACCTGCAGTGCGAGGACATCTTATAACTATGCT. It yields the protein CTCSARTSYNYA. The full CDR3 protein reads CTCSARTSYNYAEQFF.